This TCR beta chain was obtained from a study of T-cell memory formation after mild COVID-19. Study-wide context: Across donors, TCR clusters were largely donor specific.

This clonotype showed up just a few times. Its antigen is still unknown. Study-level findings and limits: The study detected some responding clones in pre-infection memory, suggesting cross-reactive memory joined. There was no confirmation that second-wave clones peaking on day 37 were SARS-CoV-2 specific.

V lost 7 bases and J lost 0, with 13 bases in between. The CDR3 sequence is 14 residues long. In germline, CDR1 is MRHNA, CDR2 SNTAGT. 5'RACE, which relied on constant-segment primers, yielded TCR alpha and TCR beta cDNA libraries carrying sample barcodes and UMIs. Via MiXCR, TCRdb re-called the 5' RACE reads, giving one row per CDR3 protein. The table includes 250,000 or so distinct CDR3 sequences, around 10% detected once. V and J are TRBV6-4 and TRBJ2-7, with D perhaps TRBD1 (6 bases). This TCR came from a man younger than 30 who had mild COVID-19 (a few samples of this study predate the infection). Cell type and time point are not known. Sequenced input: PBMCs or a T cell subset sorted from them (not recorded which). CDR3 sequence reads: CASNNNRDSYEQYV. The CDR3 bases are TGTGCCAGCAACAACAACAGGGACTCCTACGAGCAGTACGTC.